Below, 24 T cell receptor beta chains from the same sample are listed, as sequenced in a study of T cell clonality in common variable immunodeficiency. Measured with immunoSEQ multiplex PCR; TCRdb has only the in-frame clones, and not every one. There are some 54,000 clones in the sample, none observed a single time. Material: peripheral blood mononuclear cells. These receptor sequences come from a person between 18 and 70 years old in good health.

This clone occurred many times. Read sequence stops 3 residues before the CDR3 end, and the germline J gene provides the missing end. The chain employs TRBV19 and TRBJ1-5, with TRBD1 identical over 9 bases. Germline V gene data show CDR1 as LNHDA and CDR2 as SQIVND (reference sequence). The ends lost 10 bases at V and 3 bases at J; junction bases unmatched: 10. The CDR3 runs to 15 residues. Incomplete CDR3 DNA: TGTGCCACCGGACAGGGGACCGAAAACAATCAGCCC. Protein product: CATGQGTENNQP. The whole CDR3 protein is CATGQGTENNQPQHF.

This clone has at least ten counts. The missing CDR3 end, 3 residues past where the read stops, is filled in from the germline J gene. This chain joins TRBV7-9 and TRBJ2-3, with 11 bases lining up with TRBD2. This CDR3 is built from 15 residues. Trimming took 6 bases from V and 6 from J; bases not matched to a gene: 8. The germline CDR1 and CDR2 sequences are SEHNR and FQNEAQ (reference sequence). CDR3 sequence: CASRRLAGTMDTQYF. Partial CDR3 DNA: TGTGCCAGCAGGAGACTAGCGGGAACGATGGATACG.

Worth noting for this clone: The read gets to within 3 residues of the CDR3 end, and the germline J gene fills in the rest. The gene calls are TRBV2 and TRBJ2-3; 7 bases fit TRBD2. CDR3 length equals 17 residues. The J segment lost 0 bases and the V segment lost 0 bases, leaving 6 bases of the junction unmatched. Germline V lookup: CDR1 SNHLY, CDR2 FYNNEI. Incomplete CDR3 DNA: TGTGCCAGCAGTGAAGCGCTTCTAGCGGTGAGCACAGATACG. Encoded protein: CASSEALLAVSTDT. The complete CDR3 sequence is CASSEALLAVSTDTQYF.

This clone was found many times. The read falls 3 residues short of the CDR3 end, and the missing part is taken from the germline J gene. The chain couples TRBV20-1 to TRBJ1-5; D unresolved. The CDR3 runs 17 residues. Germline CDR1 and CDR2: DFQATT and SNEGSKA (reference sequence). V was trimmed by 5 bases and J by 0 bases, leaving 20 bases between them. CDR3 loop: CSADSLGGVYSNQPQHF. The sequenced CDR3 bases are TGCAGTGCTGACTCCTTAGGCGGGGTTTATAGCAATCAGCCC.

At least ten counts were recorded for this clone. The CDR3 end falls 3 residues outside the read, so it is completed with the germline J gene. The rearrangement joins TRBV6-1 to TRBJ2-1; D ambiguous. This CDR3 contains 13 residues. Germline CDR1 and CDR2: MNHNS and SASEGT. Trimming shortened V by 3 bases and J by 2 bases, and 5 bases separated the two germline ends. CDR3 residues: CASSDRAYNEQFF. Incomplete CDR3 DNA: TGTGCCAGCAGTGATAGGGCCTACAATGAG.

This clone was picked up many times. With the read ending 3 residues before the CDR3 end, the germline J gene is used to fill in that end. V and J are TRBV5-1 and TRBJ2-2, with D perhaps matching TRBD1 (6 bases). The CDR3 has 13 amino acids. Germline loops: CDR1 SGHRS, CDR2 YFSETQ. Trimming shortened V by 7 bases and J by 4 bases, and 11 bases separated the two germline ends. CDR3 DNA (partial): TGCGCCAGCCTCGGACAGTCCACCGGGGAG. It encodes CASLGQSTGE. Given in full, the CDR3 is CASLGQSTGELFF.

At least ten counts were recorded for this clone. The CDR3 end lies 3 residues beyond the end of the read and is filled in from the germline J gene. V usage is TRBV18 and J usage is TRBJ2-2, with D possibly being TRBD1 (5 bases). Germline V gives CDR1 KGHSH, CDR2 LQKENI. The V gene lost 3 bases and the J gene lost 0 bases, with 11 bases spanning the gap. This CDR3 region has 16 residues. The CDR3 DNA, read in part, is TGTGCCAGCTCACCTATGGACACCGCGAACACCGGGGAG. It yields the protein CASSPMDTANTGE. The whole CDR3 reads CASSPMDTANTGELFF.

Notes on this clone: The read terminates 3 residues before the CDR3 end, so the remaining end is supplied by the germline J gene. The V and J genes are TRBV10-2 and TRBJ1-4, with a tentative D call TRBD1 (6 bases). Germline CDR1 WSHSY, CDR2 SAAADI. This CDR3 has 11 residues. V gave up 8 bases and J gave up 8 bases, with 9 bases separating them. The CDR3 spells CASGGREKLFF. CDR3 DNA, as far as it was read: TGCGCCAGCGGGGGCAGGGAAAAA.

This clone has more than one count but fewer than ten. The observed sequence ends 3 residues before the CDR3 terminus, with the missing tail filled in from the germline J gene. The chain combines TRBV19 with TRBJ1-6, with 9 nucleotides matching TRBD1. V dropped 5 bases and J dropped 9; count of bases not matched to a gene: 14. From germline, CDR1 is LNHDA and CDR2 SQIVND (reference sequence). CDR3 length: 17 amino acids. The CDR3 DNA, read in part, is TGTGCCAGTAGTCATACAGGGGGCGCGTACCATCGTTCACCC. Protein product: CASSHTGGAYHRSP. The whole CDR3 sequence is CASSHTGGAYHRSPLHF.

In regard to this clone: The read terminates 3 residues before the CDR3 end, so the remaining end is supplied by the germline J gene. This sequence joins TRBV11-2 and TRBJ1-5; no firm D call. Germline CDR1 SGHAT, CDR2 FQNNGV. Trimming left V 1 base short and J 8 bases short, with 15 bases between. The CDR3 spans 15 residues. The DNA read from the CDR3 is TGTGCCAGCAGCTTAGGGCTAGCGGGAGGAGAGCCC. Its protein is CASSLGLAGGEP. The complete CDR3 sequence is CASSLGLAGGEPQHF.

This clone appeared many times. The sequence runs out 3 residues before the end of the CDR3; the remainder is reconstructed from the germline J gene. The rearrangement links TRBV7-8 to TRBJ1-6, with 11 positions matching TRBD1. Germline CDR1 and CDR2: SGHVS and FQNEAQ. The V gene end was trimmed by 3 bases and the J gene end by 9 bases; junction bases not matched to a gene: 10. The CDR3 extends over 17 amino acids. The CDR3 loop is CASSFRTGGASFSPLHF. The sequenced part of the CDR3 DNA is TGTGCCAGCAGCTTCCGGACAGGGGGCGCTTCATTTTCACCC.

This clone came up many times. Sequencing ends 3 residues short of the CDR3 end; the germline J gene provides the rest. This chain connects TRBV2 to TRBJ1-5; 7 positions agree with TRBD1. CDR1 and CDR2 (germline): SNHLY, FYNNEI. CDR3 length: 15 amino acids. V gave up 4 bases and J gave up 4 bases; unmatched junction bases: 7. Incomplete CDR3 DNA: TGTGCCAGCAGTGCCCAGGGGGTGTATAATCAGCCC. This gives the protein CASSAQGVYNQP. The whole CDR3 protein reads CASSAQGVYNQPQHF. Full variable domain (outside the CDR3, taken from reference TRBV2 and TRBJ1-5): EPEVTQTPSHQVTQMGQEVILRCVPISNHLYFYWYRQILGQKVEFLVSFYNNEISEKSEIFDDQFSVERPDGSNFTLKIRSTKLEDSAMYFCASSAQGVYNQPQHFGDGTRLSIL.

This clone was seen at least ten times. CDR3 DNA, as far as it was read: TGTGCCAGCAGCCCCCGACAAGCCAAAAACATT. It translates to CASSPRQAKNI. The CDR3 in full is CASSPRQAKNIQYF. The J gene is TRBJ2-4, the V gene TRBV7-9; D remains unclear. The DNA ends 3 residues before the CDR3 does, and the rest of the CDR3 is filled in from the germline J gene. Germline V gene sequence: CDR1 SEHNR, CDR2 FQNEAQ (reference sequence). V lost 5 bases and J 0 bases, leaving 8 bases between the germline ends. The CDR3 totals 14 residues.

This clone came up many times. The read falls 3 residues short of the CDR3 end, and the missing part is taken from the germline J gene. This chain uses TRBV30 with TRBJ1-4; no clear D gene. CDR1 is GTSNPN, CDR2 SVGIG, per germline (reference sequence). V lost 4 bases and J 5 bases, leaving 14 bases between the germline ends. The CDR3 spans 14 residues. The CDR3 sequence is CAWKSSVNNEKLFF. The sequenced CDR3 bases are TGTGCCTGGAAATCTTCAGTAAACAATGAAAAA.

Comment on this clone: The read terminates 3 residues ahead of where the CDR3 ends, so the germline J gene completes it. The chain uses TRBV7-6 and TRBJ2-3, with D tentatively TRBD1 (5 bases). From germline, CDR1 is SGHVS and CDR2 FNYEAQ. The CDR3 loop spans 13 amino acids. The sequenced CDR3 bases are TGTGCCAGCAGCCTACAGGATCAAGAGACG. Encoded protein: CASSLQDQET. In full, the CDR3 reads CASSLQDQETQYF.

This clone was recorded many times. The read halts 3 residues ahead of the CDR3 end, with the missing end drawn from the germline J gene. The chain joins TRBV20-1 to TRBJ1-2, with TRBD1 matching over 7 bases. The CDR3 spans 15 residues. The V segment lost 0 bases and the J segment 6 bases; nucleotides outside the gene matches: 10. Germline values: CDR1 DFQATT, CDR2 SNEGSKA (reference sequence). Here the CDR3 reads CSAREKGQPQDGYTF. The sequenced CDR3 bases are TGCAGTGCTAGAGAAAAGGGACAGCCGCAGGATGGC.

This clone was recorded at least ten times. The read terminates 3 residues before the CDR3 end, so the remaining end is supplied by the germline J gene. The chain couples TRBV18 to TRBJ2-7; unclear D gene. V shed 3 bases and J shed 3 bases, with 9 bases lying between them. Looked up from germline, CDR1 is KGHSH and CDR2 is LQKENI. The CDR3 loop spans 13 amino acids. CDR3 loop: CASSPSGSYEQYF. The CDR3 bases that were read are TGTGCCAGCTCACCCTCTGGCAGCTACGAG.

This clone was found many times. The covered CDR3 bases are TGTGCCAGTAGAGCCGGGACTAGCGTAGCCGGGGAG. It yields the protein CASRAGTSVAGE. The CDR3 in full is CASRAGTSVAGELFF. The chain employs TRBV7-3 and TRBJ2-2; TRBD2 aligns across 10 bases. The observed sequence ends 3 residues before the CDR3 terminus, with the missing tail filled in from the germline J gene. With V trimmed by 9 bases and J by 6 bases, 10 bases remained unmatched. CDR3 size: 15 residues. Germline CDR1 SGHTA, CDR2 FQGTGA.

In this sample, this clone turned up many times. From the germline J gene comes the end of the CDR3, since the read stops 3 residues before it. The chain couples TRBV18 to TRBJ1-5; TRBD1 agrees at 12 bases. With 0 bases clipped from V and 2 bases from J, the junction kept 2 bases outside the gene matches. CDR3 length equals 17 residues. Germline loops: CDR1 KGHSH, CDR2 LQKENI. This chain's CDR3 is CASSPPGTGGGNQPQHF. CDR3 DNA (partial): TGTGCCAGCTCACCACCGGGGACAGGGGGCGGCAATCAGCCC. The whole variable domain, filled in from reference TRBV18 and TRBJ1-5, reads NAGVMQNPRHLVRRRGQEARLRCSPMKGHSHVYWYRQLPEEGLKFMVYLQKENIIDESGMPKERFSAEFPKEGPSILRIQQVVRGDSAAYFCASSPPGTGGGNQPQHFGDGTRLSIL.

This clone was counted at least ten times. The missing CDR3 end, 3 residues past where the read stops, is filled in from the germline J gene. The gene calls are TRBV6-2 or TRBV6-3 and TRBJ2-1, with 10 nucleotides matching TRBD2. Germline-derived CDR1 and CDR2 are MNHEY and SVGEGT. J was trimmed by 6 bases and V by 6 bases; bases with no gene match: 8. The CDR3 runs to 15 residues. The sequenced part of the CDR3 DNA is TGTGCCAGCAGACAGCTAGCGGGGGTGCGCAATGAG. Protein product: CASRQLAGVRNE. The CDR3 reads in full as CASRQLAGVRNEQFF.

This clone was counted at least ten times. The CDR3 end is not reached by the read, which stops 3 residues before it; the germline J gene fills it in. The rearrangement links TRBV20-1 to TRBJ1-3; weak D call: TRBD1 (6 bases). CDR3 size: 12 residues. Germline CDR1 and CDR2: DFQATT and SNEGSKA (reference sequence). Trimming removed 6 bases from V and 3 bases from J, with 9 bases in between. This CDR3 is CSAARGGNTIYF. The covered CDR3 bases are TGCAGTGCCGCCAGGGGTGGAAACACC.

This clone was recorded at least ten times. The read ends 3 residues before the CDR3 terminus; that terminus is restored from the germline J gene. This chain links TRBV30 with TRBJ2-7; TRBD1 might be the D (5 bases). The germline gives CDR1 GTSNPN, CDR2 SVGIG (reference sequence). The V gene lost 0 bases and the J gene lost 5 bases, with 17 bases spanning the gap. CDR3 length: 15 residues. The CDR3 here is CAWSVRQGIRHEQYF. The sequenced part of the CDR3 DNA is TGTGCCTGGAGTGTAAGGCAGGGAATAAGGCACGAG.

This clone occurred many times. CDR3 DNA (partial): TGTGCCAGCGCCAGGGGTCTCTCTGGGGCCAACGTC. As protein: CASARGLSGANV. The CDR3 in its entirety is CASARGLSGANVLTF. The V and J genes are TRBV5-4 and TRBJ2-6; D perhaps matches TRBD1 (6 bases). The read comes to an end 3 residues before the CDR3 does, leaving the germline J gene to fill in the end. The V and J ends lost 7 bases and 0 bases respectively, with 11 bases between them. Germline lookup yields CDR1 SGHNT and CDR2 YYREEE (reference sequence). The CDR3 loop spans 15 amino acids.

This clone was seen many times. The read finishes 3 residues shy of the CDR3 end, and the germline J gene is used to complete it. The rearrangement joins TRBV30 to TRBJ2-3; TRBD2 matches at 7 bases. CDR3 size: 14 residues. Germline-derived CDR1 and CDR2 are GTSNPN and SVGIG (reference sequence). J was trimmed by 0 bases and V by 4 bases; bases with no gene match: 4. The CDR3 DNA, read in part, is TGTGCCTGGACCCAAGCGGGGAGCACAGATACG. It is translated as CAWTQAGSTDT. The entire CDR3 sequence reads CAWTQAGSTDTQYF.